The rows below give T cell receptor beta chains drawn from one sample of a study of Ad26.COV2.S vaccination and SARS-CoV-2 variants. Produced via immunoSEQ multiplex PCR; TCRdb's table is partial and in-frame only. This table holds under 600,000 clones, 80% to 90% found once. Sequenced here: peripheral blood, sampled in a trial of Ad26.COV2.S vaccine versus placebo. These receptors originate from a person aged 18 to 59 who received the Ad26.COV2.S COVID-19 vaccine or a placebo. CDR3s include the opening cysteine and the closing phenylalanine or tryptophan. The order of the fields is V gene, D gene, J gene, clone size, CDR3 DNA, CDR3 protein. D genes are given only for firm matches. Some rows have no size entry. The others give once, few or many, or a class for an expanded clone.

V: TRBV7-2
D: -
J: TRBJ1-4
size: -
DNA: TGTGCCAGCAGCACCACAAGGGAGGAAAAACTGTTTTTT
CDR3: CASSTTREEKLFF

V: TRBV4-1
D: -
J: TRBJ1-5
size: -
DNA: TGCGCCAGCAGCCAAGGAACTGCCTCCAGGGTTCCTAGCAATCAGCCCCAGCATTTT
CDR3: CASSQGTASRVPSNQPQHF

V: TRBV6-2/TRBV6-3
D: -
J: TRBJ2-2
size: -
DNA: TGTGCCAGCAGTTATTGGTCGTGGCGGGGGCCGAACACCGGGGAGCTGTTTTTT
CDR3: CASSYWSWRGPNTGELFF

V: TRBV11-3
D: TRBD2
J: TRBJ2-1
size: once
DNA: TGTGCCAGCAGCTCGCGGGGACTACTACATGAGCAGTTCTTC
CDR3: CASSSRGLLHEQFF

V: TRBV9
D: -
J: TRBJ2-5
size: -
DNA: TGTGCCAGCAGCTCCACAGGGCTGGAGGAGACCCAGTACTTC
CDR3: CASSSTGLEETQYF

V: TRBV15
D: -
J: TRBJ2-5
size: -
DNA: TGTGCCACCAGCAGAGATTTGTGGCTTGCGGATAAAGAAGAGACCCAGTACTTC
CDR3: CATSRDLWLADKEETQYF

V: TRBV6-5
D: -
J: TRBJ2-7
size: -
DNA: TGTGCCAGCAGTTATCGTCCGGGAGAGCAGTACTTC
CDR3: CASSYRPGEQYF

V: TRBV5-5
D: -
J: TRBJ2-2
size: few
DNA: TGTGCCAGCAGCTTAGGGACATTCCCCGGGGAGCTGTTTTTT
CDR3: CASSLGTFPGELFF

V: TRBV4-2
D: -
J: TRBJ1-5
size: -
DNA: TGTGCCAGCAGCCAAGTGGGCGACAGACTTTCTCAGCCCCAGCATTTT
CDR3: CASSQVGDRLSQPQHF

V: TRBV18
D: -
J: TRBJ2-6
size: -
DNA: TGTGCCAGCTCACCAGGGCACTCTGGGGCCAACGTCCTGACTTTC
CDR3: CASSPGHSGANVLTF

V: TRBV19
D: -
J: TRBJ1-1
size: -
DNA: TGTGCCAGTAGTAATACTTGGGAGAACACTGAAGCTTTCTTT
CDR3: CASSNTWENTEAFF

V: TRBV3-1/TRBV3-2
D: -
J: TRBJ1-1
size: -
DNA: TGTGCCAGCAGCCAAGATCTGGGGCGCGGGGGGCGCATCGTAACTGAAGCTTTCTTT
CDR3: CASSQDLGRGGRIVTEAFF

V: TRBV30
D: -
J: TRBJ1-5
size: -
DNA: TGTGCCTGGAGTGTATTTTGGGGGGAGAATCAGCCCCAGCATTTT
CDR3: CAWSVFWGENQPQHF

V: TRBV28
D: TRBD2
J: TRBJ2-1
size: -
DNA: TGTGCCAGCTTGAGCGGGAGGGCCAAGTCTGATGAGCAGTTCTTC
CDR3: CASLSGRAKSDEQFF

V: TRBV10-2
D: -
J: TRBJ2-1
size: -
DNA: TGCGCCAGCAGTTATTACCTGGCGGGTGAGCAGTTCTTC
CDR3: CASSYYLAGEQFF

V: TRBV2
D: -
J: TRBJ1-3
size: -
DNA: TGTGCCAGCAGTGATTTTGGACCCGGCTCTGGAAACACCATATATTTT
CDR3: CASSDFGPGSGNTIYF

V: TRBV7-9
D: TRBD2
J: TRBJ2-2
size: -
DNA: TGTGCCAGCAGCCACCGGACTAGCGGTAACACCGGGGAGCTGTTTTTT
CDR3: CASSHRTSGNTGELFF

V: TRBV27
D: TRBD1
J: TRBJ1-1
size: -
DNA: TGTGCCAGCAGTTCCATCCGGGACAGGGGGACGAACACTGAAGCTTTCTTT
CDR3: CASSSIRDRGTNTEAFF

V: TRBV3-1/TRBV3-2
D: -
J: TRBJ2-7
size: once
DNA: TGTGCCAGCAGCTCGAGGACTCCCCCCTACGAGCAGTACTTC
CDR3: CASSSRTPPYEQYF

V: TRBV3-1/TRBV3-2
D: -
J: TRBJ1-4
size: -
DNA: TGTGCCAGCAGCCAAGTGGCCCCGACTCGAAGGGGCACTAATGAAAAACTGTTTTTT
CDR3: CASSQVAPTRRGTNEKLFF

V: TRBV6-5
D: -
J: TRBJ2-3
size: -
DNA: TGTGCCACCAGGGGATCTAGCACAGATACGCAGTATTTT
CDR3: CATRGSSTDTQYF

V: TRBV6-5
D: -
J: TRBJ1-2
size: -
DNA: TGTGCCAGCAGTCCCTTCGGGGCAGCTACATATGGCTACACCTTC
CDR3: CASSPFGAATYGYTF

V: TRBV4-2
D: -
J: TRBJ1-2
size: -
DNA: TGTGCCAGCAGCCAAGGGGCTAACTATGGCTACACCTTC
CDR3: CASSQGANYGYTF